This T cell receptor (beta chain) was obtained from a study of cytomegalovirus exposure and HLA in healthy donors. The PCR was carried out with 60 Vbeta primers and 13 Jbeta primers. Using immunoSEQ multiplex PCR, the repertoire was profiled, and TCRdb retains in-frame clones only, with some absent. This sample yields a few hundred thousand clones, of which 83% are seen a single time; 1.2% to 1.5% belongs to the top ten. At sampling all donors were nominally healthy, likely with unrecorded immune exposures. This clonotype originated in a girl between 5 and 17 years old in good health and CMV-seronegative. The sequenced sample consisted of PBMCs.

For the CDR3, the DNA is TGTGCCAGCAGTTTAAGGACACGATTAGCCAAAAACATTCAGTACTTC. It codes for CASSLRTRLAKNIQYF. V gene TRBV27 combines with J gene TRBJ2-4, with D possibly TRBD1 on 5 matching bases. CDR3 size: 16 residues. The germline V and J ends were trimmed by 2 bases and 0 bases, with 11 bases remaining between them. The germline gives CDR1 MNHEY, CDR2 SMNVEV (reference sequence).